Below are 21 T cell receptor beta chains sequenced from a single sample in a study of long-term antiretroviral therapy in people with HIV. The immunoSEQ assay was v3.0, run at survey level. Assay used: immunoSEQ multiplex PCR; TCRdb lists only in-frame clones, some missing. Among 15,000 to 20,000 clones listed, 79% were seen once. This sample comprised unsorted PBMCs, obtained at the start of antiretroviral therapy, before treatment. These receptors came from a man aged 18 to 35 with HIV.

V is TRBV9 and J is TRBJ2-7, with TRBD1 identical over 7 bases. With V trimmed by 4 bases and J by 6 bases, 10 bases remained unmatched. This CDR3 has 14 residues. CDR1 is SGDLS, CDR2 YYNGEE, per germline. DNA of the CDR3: TGTGCCAGCAGCCCCCTGACAGGGATTGGCGAGCAGTACTTC. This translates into CASSPLTGIGEQYF.

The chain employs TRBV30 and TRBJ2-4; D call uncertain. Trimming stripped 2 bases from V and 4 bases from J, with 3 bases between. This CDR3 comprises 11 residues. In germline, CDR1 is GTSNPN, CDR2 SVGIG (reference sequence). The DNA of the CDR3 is TGTGCCTGGAGTATAAAAAACATTCAGTACTTC. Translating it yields CAWSIKNIQYF.

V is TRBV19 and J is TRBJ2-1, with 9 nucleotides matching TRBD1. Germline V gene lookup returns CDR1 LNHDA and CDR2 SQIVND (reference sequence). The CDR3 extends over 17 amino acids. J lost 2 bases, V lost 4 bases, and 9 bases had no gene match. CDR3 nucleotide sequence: TGTGCCAGTAGTAGGGGTGGACAGGGGATCGCCTACAATGAGCAGTTCTTC. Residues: CASSRGGQGIAYNEQFF.

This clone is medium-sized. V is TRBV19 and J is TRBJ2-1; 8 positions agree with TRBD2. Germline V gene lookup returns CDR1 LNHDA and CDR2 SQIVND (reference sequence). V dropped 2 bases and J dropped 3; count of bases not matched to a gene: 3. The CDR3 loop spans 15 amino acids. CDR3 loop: CASSILAGYYNEQFF. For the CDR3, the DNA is TGTGCCAGTAGTATACTAGCGGGTTACTACAATGAGCAGTTCTTC.

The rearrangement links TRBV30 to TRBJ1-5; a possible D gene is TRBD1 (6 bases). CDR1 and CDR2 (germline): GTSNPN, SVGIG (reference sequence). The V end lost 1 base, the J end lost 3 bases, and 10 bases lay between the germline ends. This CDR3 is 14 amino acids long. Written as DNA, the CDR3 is TGTGCCTGGAGTGCGGACAGAAACAATCAGCCCCAGCATTTT. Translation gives CAWSADRNNQPQHF.

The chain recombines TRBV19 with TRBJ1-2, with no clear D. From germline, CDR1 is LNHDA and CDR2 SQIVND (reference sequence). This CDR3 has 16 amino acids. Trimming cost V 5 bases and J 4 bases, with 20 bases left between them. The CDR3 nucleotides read TGTGCCAGTAGTCTCCACGGCCGGGGTAGCGCCTATGGCTACACCTTC. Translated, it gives CASSLHGRGSAYGYTF.

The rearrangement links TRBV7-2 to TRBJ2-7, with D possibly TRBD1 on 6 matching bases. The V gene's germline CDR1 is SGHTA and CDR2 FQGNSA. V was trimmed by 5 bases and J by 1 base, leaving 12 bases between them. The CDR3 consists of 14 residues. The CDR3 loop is CASSTWTESYEQYF. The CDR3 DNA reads TGTGCCAGCAGCACCTGGACAGAGTCCTACGAGCAGTACTTC.

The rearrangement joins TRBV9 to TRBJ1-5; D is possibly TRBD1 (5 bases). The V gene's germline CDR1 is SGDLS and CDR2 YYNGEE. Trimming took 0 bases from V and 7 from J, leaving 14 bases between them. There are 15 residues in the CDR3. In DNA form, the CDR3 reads TGTGCCAGCAGCGTAGGGGGGAGTAGCGGCCAGCCCCAGCATTTT. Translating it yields CASSVGGSSGQPQHF.

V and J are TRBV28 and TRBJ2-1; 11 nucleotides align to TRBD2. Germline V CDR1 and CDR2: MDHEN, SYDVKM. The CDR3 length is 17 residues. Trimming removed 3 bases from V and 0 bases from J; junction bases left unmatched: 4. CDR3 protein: CASSLGLADFSYNEQFF. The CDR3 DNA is TGTGCCAGCAGTTTGGGACTAGCGGATTTCTCCTACAATGAGCAGTTCTTC.

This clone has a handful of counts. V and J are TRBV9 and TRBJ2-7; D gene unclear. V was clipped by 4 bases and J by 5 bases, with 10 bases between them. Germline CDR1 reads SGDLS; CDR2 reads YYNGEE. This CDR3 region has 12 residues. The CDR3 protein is CASSHIRHEQYF. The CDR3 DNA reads TGTGCCAGCAGCCATATAAGACACGAGCAGTACTTC.

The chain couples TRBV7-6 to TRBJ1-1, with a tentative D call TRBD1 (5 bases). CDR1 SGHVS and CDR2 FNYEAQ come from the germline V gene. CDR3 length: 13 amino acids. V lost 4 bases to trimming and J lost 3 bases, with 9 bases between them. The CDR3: CASSSLGDTEAFF. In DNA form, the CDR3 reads TGTGCCAGCAGCTCCCTGGGGGACACTGAAGCTTTCTTT.

The CDR3 loop reads CASAGDAQETQYF. The CDR3, as DNA: TGTGCTAGTGCAGGGGATGCCCAAGAGACCCAGTACTTC. The chain combines TRBV12-5 with TRBJ2-5; a possible D gene is TRBD1 (6 bases). Looked up from germline, CDR1 is LGHNT and CDR2 is FRNRAP. CDR3 length: 13 amino acids. V lost 7 bases and J lost 1, with 10 bases in between.

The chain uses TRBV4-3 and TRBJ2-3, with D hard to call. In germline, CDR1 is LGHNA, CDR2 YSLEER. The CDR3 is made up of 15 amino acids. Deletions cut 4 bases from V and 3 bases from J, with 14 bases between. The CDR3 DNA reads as TGCGCCAGCAGCCGTCGAAGGATTCAGACAGATACGCAGTATTTT. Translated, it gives CASSRRRIQTDTQYF.

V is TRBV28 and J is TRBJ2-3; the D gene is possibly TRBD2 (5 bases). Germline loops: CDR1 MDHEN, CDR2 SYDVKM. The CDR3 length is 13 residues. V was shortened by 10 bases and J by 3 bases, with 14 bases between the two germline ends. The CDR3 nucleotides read TGTGCCACCTCTGAACGGGATACAGATACGCAGTATTTT. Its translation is CATSERDTDTQYF.

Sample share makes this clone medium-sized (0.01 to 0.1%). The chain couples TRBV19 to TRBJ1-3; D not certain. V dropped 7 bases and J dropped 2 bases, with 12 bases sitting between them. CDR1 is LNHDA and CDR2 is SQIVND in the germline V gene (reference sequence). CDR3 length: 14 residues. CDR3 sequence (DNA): TGTGCCAGTACTCCACTCTCTACTGGAAACACCATATATTTT. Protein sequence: CASTPLSTGNTIYF. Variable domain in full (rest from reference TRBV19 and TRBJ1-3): DGGITQSPKYLFRKEGQNVTLSCEQNLNHDAMYWYRQDPGQGLRLIYYSQIVNDFQKGDIAEGYSVSREKKESFPLTVTSAQKNPTAFYLCASTPLSTGNTIYFGEGSWLTVV.

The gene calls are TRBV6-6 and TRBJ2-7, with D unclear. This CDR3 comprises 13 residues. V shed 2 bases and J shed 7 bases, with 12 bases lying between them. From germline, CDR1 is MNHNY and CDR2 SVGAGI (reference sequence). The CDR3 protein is CASSYGRNEEQYF. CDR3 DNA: TGTGCCAGCAGTTACGGCAGGAACGAGGAGCAGTACTTC.

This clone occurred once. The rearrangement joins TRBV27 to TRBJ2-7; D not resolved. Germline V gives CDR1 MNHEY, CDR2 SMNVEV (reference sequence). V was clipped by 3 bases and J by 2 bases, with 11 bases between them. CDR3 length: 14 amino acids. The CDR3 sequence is CASSFSVRTYEQYF. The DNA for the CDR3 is TGTGCCAGCAGTTTCTCAGTTCGTACCTACGAGCAGTACTTC.

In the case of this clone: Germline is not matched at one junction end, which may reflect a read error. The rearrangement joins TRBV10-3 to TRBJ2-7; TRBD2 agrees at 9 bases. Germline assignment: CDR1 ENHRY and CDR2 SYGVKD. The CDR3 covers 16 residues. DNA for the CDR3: TGTGCCACCAGTTATACTAGCGGGTACCAATCTGACGAGCAGTACTTC. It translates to CATSYTSGYQSDEQYF.

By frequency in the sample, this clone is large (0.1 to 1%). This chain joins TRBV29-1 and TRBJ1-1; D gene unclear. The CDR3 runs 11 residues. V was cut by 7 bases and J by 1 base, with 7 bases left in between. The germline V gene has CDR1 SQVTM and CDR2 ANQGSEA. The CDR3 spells CSAKTNTEAFF. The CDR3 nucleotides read TGCAGCGCTAAGACGAACACTGAAGCTTTCTTT.

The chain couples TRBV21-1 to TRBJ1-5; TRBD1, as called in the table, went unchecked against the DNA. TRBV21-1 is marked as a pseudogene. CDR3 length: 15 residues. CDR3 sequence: CASSVQMHSNQPQHF. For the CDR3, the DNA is TGTGCCAGCAGCGTACAGATGCATAGCAATCAGCCCCAGCATTTT.

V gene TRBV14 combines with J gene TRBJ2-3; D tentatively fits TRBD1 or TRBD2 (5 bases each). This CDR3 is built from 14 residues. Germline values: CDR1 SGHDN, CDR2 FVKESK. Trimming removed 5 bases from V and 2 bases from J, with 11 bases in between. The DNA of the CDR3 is TGTGCCAGCAGCTCAACCGGGACCACAGATACGCAGTATTTT. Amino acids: CASSSTGTTDTQYF.